The 24 T cell receptor beta chains below all came from one sample that was sequenced in a study of blood T cell repertoires in COVID-19. Using immunoSEQ multiplex PCR, the repertoire was profiled, and TCRdb retains in-frame clones only, with some absent. The table lists 26,000 or so clones, roughly 88% of them singletons. Sequencing was done on a sample of peripheral blood. The origin of the receptors is a human donor in a cohort sampled during active COVID-19.

This clone was detected only once. The chain is built from TRBV6-6 and TRBJ2-3, with 10 bases lining up with TRBD2. CDR1 is MNHNY, CDR2 SVGAGI, per germline (reference sequence). CDR3 length equals 16 residues. After removal of 5 bases from V and 0 bases from J, the junction contained 5 bases not matched to a gene. The CDR3 is CASSGRLAGSTDTQYF. The CDR3 coding sequence is TGTGCCAGCAGTGGCCGACTAGCGGGTAGCACAGATACGCAGTATTTT.

The chain recombines TRBV6-5 with TRBJ2-5; 11 bases are shared with TRBD2. This CDR3 region has 14 residues. With V trimmed by 5 bases and J by 4 bases, 3 bases remained unmatched. The germline V gene encodes CDR1 MNHEY and CDR2 SVGAGI. The CDR3 protein is CASSPLAGGETQYF. The CDR3 DNA is TGTGCCAGCAGTCCCCTAGCGGGGGGAGAGACCCAGTACTTC.

The V call is TRBV28, the J call TRBJ1-1; 10 nucleotides align to TRBD1. The CDR3 loop spans 16 amino acids. Per the germline V gene, CDR1 is MDHEN and CDR2 is SYDVKM. The trim removed 6 bases at V and 0 bases at J, leaving 7 bases unmatched. The CDR3 loop reads CASRRDRGNMNTEAFF. The CDR3 region has the DNA TGTGCCAGCAGACGGGACAGGGGCAATATGAACACTGAAGCTTTCTTT.

The chain links TRBV27 to TRBJ2-1; 12 bases are shared with TRBD2. CDR1 is MNHEY, CDR2 SMNVEV, per germline (reference sequence). The CDR3 is 14 amino acids. Trimming cost V 5 bases and J 8 bases; bases outside gene matches: 4. The CDR3 nucleotides are TGTGCCAGCAGTCCACTAGCGGGAGGTGATGAGCAGTTCTTC. This translates into CASSPLAGGDEQFF.

The rearrangement links TRBV10-1 to TRBJ2-7; D is unresolved. CDR3 size: 14 residues. Trimming took off 4 bases at V and 2 bases at J, with 12 bases between the two ends. Germline V gene sequence: CDR1 WNHNN, CDR2 SYGVQD (reference sequence). The CDR3, as DNA: TGCGCCAGCAGTGCCCCAGTATACCCCTACGAGCAGTACTTC. It specifies CASSAPVYPYEQYF.

The rearrangement uses TRBV19 and TRBJ2-7, with TRBD2 matching over 11 bases. J gave up 5 bases and V 6 bases, and 9 bases lay outside the gene matches. The germline gives CDR1 LNHDA, CDR2 SQIVND (reference sequence). This CDR3 spans 15 amino acids. Here the CDR3 DNA reads TGTGCCAGTAGGGGACCTAGCGGGGGGAGAGACGAGCAGTACTTC. Its translation is CASRGPSGGRDEQYF.

The chain employs TRBV5-4 and TRBJ2-5, with 12 bases matching TRBD2. V lost 1 base and J lost 4; bases outside the gene matches: 8. The CDR3 is 17 residues long. The germline V gene encodes CDR1 SGHNT and CDR2 YYREEE (reference sequence). The CDR3 protein is CASSLTRLAGGPETQYF. CDR3 DNA sequence: TGTGCCAGCAGCTTGACCAGGCTAGCGGGGGGGCCAGAGACCCAGTACTTC.

The CDR3 protein is CASSRGTGGSEAFF. CDR3 DNA: TGTGCCAGCAGCCGAGGGACAGGGGGCTCTGAAGCTTTCTTT. The rearrangement uses TRBV6-5 and TRBJ1-1, with 12 bases that match TRBD1. V trimming: 6 bases; J trimming: 6 bases; junction bases outside the gene matches: 5. The CDR3 extends over 14 amino acids. From germline, CDR1 is MNHEY and CDR2 SVGAGI.

The chain couples TRBV11-2 to TRBJ1-3; 7 nucleotides match TRBD1. Germline CDR1 and CDR2: SGHAT and FQNNGV. The V segment lost 2 bases and the J segment 3 bases; nucleotides outside the gene matches: 7. The CDR3 extends over 16 amino acids. CDR3 sequence reads: CASSLLLGGIGNTIYF. The CDR3, as DNA: TGTGCCAGCAGCTTACTCCTAGGGGGCATTGGAAACACCATATATTTT.

The J gene is TRBJ2-7, the V gene TRBV27; TRBD1 matches at 7 bases. This CDR3 has 14 amino acids. The germline CDR1 and CDR2 sequences are MNHEY and SMNVEV (reference sequence). V trimming: 6 bases; J trimming: 1 base; junction bases outside the gene matches: 6. The CDR3 nucleotides are TGTGCCAGCAGGCCCCGGACAGGATCCTACGAGCAGTACTTC. Residues: CASRPRTGSYEQYF.

In its sample, this clone was seen once. The rearrangement joins TRBV7-8 to TRBJ1-5, with TRBD1 as a possible D gene (6 bases). There are 16 residues in the CDR3. V was cut by 2 bases and J by 6 bases, with 17 bases left in between. The germline gives CDR1 SGHVS, CDR2 FQNEAQ. In DNA, the CDR3 is TGTGCCAGCAGCTTATTAGGGGGGAGGGTAGCTCAGCCCCAGCATTTT. It is translated as CASSLLGGRVAQPQHF.

This sequence joins TRBV27 and TRBJ2-7, with 8 bases identical to TRBD2. CDR1 MNHEY and CDR2 SMNVEV come from the germline V gene (reference sequence). V lost 10 bases and J lost 5; bases outside the gene matches: 13. This CDR3 has 14 residues. The CDR3 DNA sequence: TGTGCCACCCCTAAAGGGACTAGGAGCCACGAGCAGTACTTC. It is translated as CATPKGTRSHEQYF.

V and J are TRBV19 and TRBJ1-1; the match to TRBD1 covers 8 bases. Per germline, CDR1 LNHDA and CDR2 SQIVND (reference sequence). V lost 7 bases and J lost 5; bases outside the gene matches: 9. This CDR3 is 14 amino acids long. In nucleotides, the CDR3 is TGTGCCAGTATAGAACAGGGGGTAGGAACTGAAGCTTTCTTT. Translating gives CASIEQGVGTEAFF.

This clone occurred a few times. The rearrangement links TRBV5-4 to TRBJ2-7, with 7 bases matching TRBD2. Per germline, CDR1 SGHNT and CDR2 YYREEE (reference sequence). The CDR3 has 13 residues. The trim removed 4 bases at V and 2 bases at J, leaving 3 bases unmatched. CDR3 DNA: TGTGCCAGCAGCGTAAGCGGGACCTACGAGCAGTACTTC. This translates into CASSVSGTYEQYF.

The V and J genes are TRBV7-9 and TRBJ2-1; maybe TRBD2 (11 bases). CDR1 and CDR2 from the germline V gene are SEHNR and FQNEAQ (reference sequence). V lost 3 bases and J lost 3, with 18 bases in between. This CDR3 contains 17 residues. Here the CDR3 reads CASSFSGRDRGYNEQFF. The DNA for the CDR3 is TGTGCCAGCAGCTTTAGCGGGAGGGACAGGGGCTACAATGAGCAGTTCTTC.

This chain links TRBV5-6 with TRBJ1-2; TRBD1 is a possible D gene (6 bases). Trimming cost V 4 bases and J 4 bases, with 11 bases left between them. The CDR3 runs 13 residues. Germline V gene data show CDR1 as SGHDT and CDR2 as YYEEEE. The CDR3 DNA is TGTGCCAGCAGCAGCGACAGGCTCTATGGCTACACCTTC. The encoded protein is CASSSDRLYGYTF. Full variable domain (missing parts from reference TRBV5-6 and TRBJ1-2): DAGVTQSPTHLIKTRGQQVTLRCSPKSGHDTVSWYQQALGQGPQFIFQYYEEEERQRGNFPDRFSGHQFPNYSSELNVNALLLGDSALYLCASSSDRLYGYTFGSGTRLTVV.

The gene calls are TRBV19 and TRBJ1-6; no reliable D call. Germline V CDR1 and CDR2: LNHDA, SQIVND (reference sequence). The ends were cut back, 7 bases at V and 0 bases at J, with 7 bases in the middle. This CDR3 comprises 14 residues. CDR3 DNA sequence: TGTGCCAGTATGACAAGCTCCTATAATTCACCCCTCCACTTT. Its protein is CASMTSSYNSPLHF.

The chain recombines TRBV28 with TRBJ2-1, with TRBD2 matching 7 bases. The junction had 4 bases not matched to a gene; V was cut back by 3 bases and J by 2 bases. The germline V gene has CDR1 MDHEN and CDR2 SYDVKM. The CDR3 has 15 amino acids. CDR3 loop: CASSFRTRTYNEQFF. Here the CDR3 DNA reads TGTGCCAGCAGTTTTAGGACTAGAACCTACAATGAGCAGTTCTTC.

The chain uses TRBV19 and TRBJ2-5; D is perhaps TRBD1 (6 bases). CDR1 is LNHDA and CDR2 is SQIVND in the germline V gene (reference sequence). V dropped 7 bases and J dropped 4 bases, with 16 bases sitting between them. This CDR3 region has 14 residues. CDR3 protein: CASKQGPSTETQYF. CDR3 DNA: TGTGCCAGTAAACAGGGTCCTTCGACAGAGACCCAGTACTTC.

The V and J genes are TRBV6-6 and TRBJ1-1, with a weak D call TRBD1 (6 bases). This CDR3 has 15 amino acids. V lost 6 bases, J lost 2 bases, and 16 bases lay in between. CDR1 is MNHNY, CDR2 SVGAGI, per germline (reference sequence). CDR3 sequence: CASSPRTVANTEAFF. CDR3 in DNA: TGTGCCAGCAGCCCCCGGACAGTCGCCAACACTGAAGCTTTCTTT.

The chain carries TRBV7-6 and TRBJ1-3; no definite D call. CDR1 is SGHVS, CDR2 FNYEAQ, per germline. Trimming cost V 3 bases and J 4 bases, with 13 bases left between them. The CDR3 has 15 amino acids. The CDR3 DNA sequence: TGTGCCAGCAGCTTGGCCCCAGGCGGGGGAAACACCATATATTTT. Translating it yields CASSLAPGGGNTIYF.

V usage is TRBV11-2 and J usage is TRBJ2-7; D is perhaps TRBD2 (7 bases). The CDR3 runs to 15 residues. Between the trimmed V and J ends, which lost 2 bases and 4 bases, there was a span of 15 bases. From germline, CDR1 is SGHAT and CDR2 FQNNGV. The DNA for the CDR3 is TGTGCCAGCAGCTTAACGGGACAAGCGGGGTACGAGCAGTACTTC. This translates into CASSLTGQAGYEQYF. Based on the CDR3 plus reference TRBV11-2 and TRBJ2-7, the full variable domain is EAGVAQSPRYKIIEKRQSVAFWCNPISGHATLYWYQQILGQGPKLLIQFQNNGVVDDSQLPKDRFSAERLKGVDSTLKIQPAKLEDSAVYLCASSLTGQAGYEQYFGPGTRLTVT.

This chain links TRBV9 with TRBJ1-1; tentative D call: TRBD1 (5 bases). The germline V gene encodes CDR1 SGDLS and CDR2 YYNGEE. V gave up 0 bases and J gave up 11 bases, with 11 bases separating them. The CDR3 extends over 12 amino acids. The CDR3 spells CASSVGGGEAFF. CDR3 nucleotide sequence: TGTGCCAGCAGCGTAGGGGGAGGGGAGGCTTTCTTT.

The chain has TRBV6-5 and TRBJ1-1; 8 positions agree with TRBD1. The V and J ends lost 6 bases and 4 bases, in that order; junction bases with no gene match: 7. Germline V lookup: CDR1 MNHEY, CDR2 SVGAGI. The CDR3 sequence is 14 residues long. The CDR3 reads CASRPDRAATEAFF. For the CDR3, the DNA is TGTGCCAGCAGGCCGGACAGGGCTGCCACTGAAGCTTTCTTT.